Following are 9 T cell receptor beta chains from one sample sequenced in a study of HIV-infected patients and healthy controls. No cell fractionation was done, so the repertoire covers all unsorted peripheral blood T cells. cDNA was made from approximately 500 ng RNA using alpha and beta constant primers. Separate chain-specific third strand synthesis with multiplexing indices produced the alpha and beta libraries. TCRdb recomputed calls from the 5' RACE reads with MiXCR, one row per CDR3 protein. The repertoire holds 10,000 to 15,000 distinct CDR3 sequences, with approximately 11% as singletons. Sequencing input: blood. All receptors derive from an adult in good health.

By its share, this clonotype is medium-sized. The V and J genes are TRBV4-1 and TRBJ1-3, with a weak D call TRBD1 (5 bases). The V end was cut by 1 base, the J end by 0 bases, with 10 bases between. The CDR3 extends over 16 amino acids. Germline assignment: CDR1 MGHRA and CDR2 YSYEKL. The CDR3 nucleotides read TGCGCCAGCAGCCAAGTCAGGGAGATCTCTGGAAACACCATATATTTT. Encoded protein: CASSQVREISGNTIYF.

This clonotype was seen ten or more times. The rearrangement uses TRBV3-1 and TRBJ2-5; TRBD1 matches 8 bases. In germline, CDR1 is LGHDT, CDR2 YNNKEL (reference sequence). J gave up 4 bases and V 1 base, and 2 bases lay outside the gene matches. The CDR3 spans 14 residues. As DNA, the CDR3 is TGTGCCAGCAGCCAAGCTACAGGGGGAGAGACCCAGTACTTC. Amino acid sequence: CASSQATGGETQYF.

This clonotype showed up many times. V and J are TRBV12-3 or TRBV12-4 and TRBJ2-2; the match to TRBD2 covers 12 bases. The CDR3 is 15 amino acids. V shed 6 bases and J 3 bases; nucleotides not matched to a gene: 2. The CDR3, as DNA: TGTGCCAGCAGACTAGCGGGAGGCCACACCGGGGAGCTGTTTTTT. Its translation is CASRLAGGHTGELFF.

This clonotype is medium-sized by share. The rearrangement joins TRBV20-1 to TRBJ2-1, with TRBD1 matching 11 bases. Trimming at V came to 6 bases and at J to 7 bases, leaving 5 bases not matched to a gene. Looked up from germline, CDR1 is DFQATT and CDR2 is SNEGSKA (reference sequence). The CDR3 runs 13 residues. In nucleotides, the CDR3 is TGCAGTGCCCGAGGACAGGGGGCGAATGAGCAGTTCTTC. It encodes CSARGQGANEQFF.

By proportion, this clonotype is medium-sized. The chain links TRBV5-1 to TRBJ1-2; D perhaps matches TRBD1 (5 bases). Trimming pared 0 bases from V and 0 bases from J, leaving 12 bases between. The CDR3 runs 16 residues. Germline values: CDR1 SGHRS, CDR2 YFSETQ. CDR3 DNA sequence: TGCGCCAGCAGCTTGGAATACCCGGGGGCTAACTATGGCTACACCTTC. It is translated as CASSLEYPGANYGYTF.

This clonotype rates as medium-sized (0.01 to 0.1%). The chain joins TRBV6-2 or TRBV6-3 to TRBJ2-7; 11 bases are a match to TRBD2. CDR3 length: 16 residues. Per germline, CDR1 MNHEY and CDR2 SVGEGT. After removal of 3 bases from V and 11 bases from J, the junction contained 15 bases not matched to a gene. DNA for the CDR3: TGTGCCAGCAGTTATGGCCGCGGTAGCGGGAGGGCCATGGAGTACTTC. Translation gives CASSYGRGSGRAMEYF.

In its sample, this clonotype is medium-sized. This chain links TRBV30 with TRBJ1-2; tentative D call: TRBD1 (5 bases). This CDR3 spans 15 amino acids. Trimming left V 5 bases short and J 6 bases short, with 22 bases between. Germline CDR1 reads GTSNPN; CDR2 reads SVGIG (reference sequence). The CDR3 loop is CAWRPGTYGGDGYTF. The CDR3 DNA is TGTGCCTGGCGCCCCGGGACCTACGGTGGAGATGGCTACACCTTC.

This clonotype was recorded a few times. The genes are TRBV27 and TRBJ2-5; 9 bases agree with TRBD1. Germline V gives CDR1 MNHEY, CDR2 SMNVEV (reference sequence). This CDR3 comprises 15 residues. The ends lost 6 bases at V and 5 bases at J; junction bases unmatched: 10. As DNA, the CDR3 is TGTGCCAGCAGCCCAGGGACAGGGAATGCGGAGACCCAGTACTTC. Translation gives CASSPGTGNAETQYF.

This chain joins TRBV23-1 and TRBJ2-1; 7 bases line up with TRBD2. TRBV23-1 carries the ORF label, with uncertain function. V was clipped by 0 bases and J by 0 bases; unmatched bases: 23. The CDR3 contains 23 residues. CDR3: CASSQSTTSHGGESLFSYNEQFF. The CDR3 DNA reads TGCGCCAGCAGTCAATCGACGACTAGCCATGGAGGGGAGTCTTTGTTCTCCTACAATGAGCAGTTCTTC.